This paragraph covers one TCR beta chain sequence. What it recognizes is unknown. The germline CDR1 and CDR2 sequences are SGHNT and YYREEE (reference sequence). V was clipped by 5 bases and J by 12 bases; unmatched bases: 15. This CDR3 region has 16 residues. This entry is derived from a study of cytomegalovirus exposure and HLA in healthy donors. Whole-study findings and limits: The study put roughly 160 TCR beta chains on its list as cytomegalovirus-associated.

This PCR relied on a set of 60 Vbeta primers and 13 Jbeta primers. Only in-frame clones appear in the TCRdb table, and some are missing; sequencing was by immunoSEQ multiplex PCR. This table holds about 110,000 clones, 70% to 80% found once. The sample taken for sequencing was PBMCs. The chain is built from TRBV5-4 and TRBJ2-1; 12 bases fit TRBD1. The receptor comes from a female donor in good health and CMV-seropositive. The DNA of the CDR3 is TGTGCCAGCAGTCCTGTTCCGGGACAGGGGGCAATAGGGCAGTTCTTC. It is translated as CASSPVPGQGAIGQFF.